This T cell receptor beta chain originates from a study of T cells after yellow fever vaccination. Turning to the study itself: Preparation of the low-cell-number fractions used SMART-Seq v4 Ultra Low Input.

Points from the study as a whole: Compared with primary, the secondary response was weaker and peaked at day 5, not 15.

This clonotype occurred a few times. Antigen specificity is unknown. V shed 6 bases and J shed 3 bases, with 12 bases lying between them. CDR1 DFQATT and CDR2 SNEGSKA come from the germline V gene (reference sequence). The CDR3 loop spans 13 amino acids. 5'RACE template switching produced TCR cDNA carrying a universal primer site and UMIs. TCRdb reprocessed the 5' RACE reads with MiXCR, giving one entry per CDR3 protein. The sample lists approximately 600,000 distinct CDR3 sequences; about 12% were seen once. The sample consisted of PBMCs, taken on the day of the yellow fever booster vaccination. This clonotype was obtained from a man aged 25 to 40 who received the YFV17D yellow fever vaccine. This chain uses TRBV20-1 with TRBJ2-1; D is unclear. The CDR3 sequence is CSALRWIYNEQFF. The CDR3 region has the DNA TGCAGTGCCCTTCGGTGGATCTACAATGAGCAGTTCTTC.